This T cell receptor (beta chain) came from a study of post-analysis software for immune sequencing data. CDR3 length: 15 amino acids. Between the trimmed V and J ends, which lost 1 base and 5 bases, there was a span of 12 bases. This clonotype was counted between two and nine times. The target antigen is unknown. Prepared TCR beta cDNA libraries contained unique molecular identifiers. TCRdb re-derived calls from the PCR reads in MiXCR, one entry per CDR3 protein. This sample has about 820,000 distinct CDR3 sequences, with approximately 53% found just once. Study-wide points: Pronounced co-clustering by F measure was evident among identically batched samples. Patients used a handful of TRBV segments, including TRBV5-6, TRBV5-1 and TRBV20-1, more often than controls. The normalized Chao1 diversity of multiple sclerosis patients was significantly lower than that of controls.

V gene TRBV12-3 or TRBV12-4 combines with J gene TRBJ1-5; a possible D gene is TRBD1 (5 bases). The TCR originated in a girl aged 5 to 17 with multiple sclerosis. Sequenced sample: blood. For the CDR3, the DNA is TGTGCCAGCAGTTTAGGGGGCAGGGAGGATCAGCCCCAGCATTTT. This codes for CASSLGGREDQPQHF.